This entry describes one T cell receptor beta chain. Its antigen is as yet unknown. TCRdb analysed the reads with MiXCR anew, one entry per CDR3 protein. The top ten hold about 4.6% of the sample, which has under 200,000 distinct CDR3 sequences, 8% to 10% seen once. The data belong to a study of T cell repertoires in cytomegalovirus infection. Study in general: Based on public TCR beta signatures, there were indications of CMV infection and of a matching HLA type. Study-wide points: There were HLA-C-restricted CMV-specific TCR beta clonotypes dominating the ex vivo response.

V was clipped by 6 bases and J by 0 bases, with 8 bases between them. The germline V gene encodes CDR1 MNHEY and CDR2 SMNVEV (reference sequence). The CDR3 loop spans 13 amino acids. This chain connects TRBV27 to TRBJ1-1; D gene uncertain. Sequenced: PBMCs. The sequence came from a human donor in good health (CMV status not recorded). Some clones in this sample may be carry-over from other donors' samples. The CDR3 is CASSGSVNTEAFF. CDR3 bases: TGTGCCAGCAGCGGGTCCGTGAACACTGAAGCTTTCTTT.